The 28 T cell receptor beta chains below come from one sample, sequenced in a study of cytotoxic CD8 clonotypes in ibrutinib-treated CLL. TCRdb's copy holds only in-frame clones and misses some; the assay was immunoSEQ multiplex PCR. Among 20,000 to 30,000 clones listed, nearly 80% were seen once. Sequenced material: PBMCs, taken before ibrutinib treatment. The receptors were sampled from a human donor with chronic lymphocytic leukemia.

This chain joins TRBV6-1 and TRBJ2-1; TRBD2 matches 12 bases. Unmatched junction bases numbered 10, after V lost 0 bases and J lost 10 bases. The CDR3 is made up of 17 amino acids. Germline values: CDR1 MNHNS, CDR2 SASEGT. The CDR3 nucleotides are TGTGCCAGCAGTGAAGCGTCGGCTAGCGGGAGGGCCGGCGAGCAGTTCTTC. This translates into CASSEASASGRAGEQFF.

This rearrangement joins TRBV27 to TRBJ2-7; 8 positions agree with TRBD1. The length of the CDR3 is 17 residues. Losses at the gene ends were 6 bases for V and 3 bases for J; bases not matched to a gene: 16. Germline V lookup: CDR1 MNHEY, CDR2 SMNVEV (reference sequence). The CDR3 DNA is TGTGCCAGCAGCCGATCACAGGGGGGAAAGGGGGGCTACGAGCAGTACTTC. It is translated as CASSRSQGGKGGYEQYF.

The chain has TRBV5-6 and TRBJ2-7; tentative D call: TRBD1 (6 bases). V lost 4 bases to trimming and J lost 3 bases, with 11 bases between them. The CDR3 contains 13 residues. Germline assignment: CDR1 SGHDT and CDR2 YYEEEE. The CDR3 DNA is TGTGCCAGCAGCACCACAGGGTTCTACGAGCAGTACTTC. The encoded protein is CASSTTGFYEQYF. The full variable domain, in which reference TRBV5-6 and TRBJ2-7 provide the parts outside the CDR3, is DAGVTQSPTHLIKTRGQQVTLRCSPKSGHDTVSWYQQALGQGPQFIFQYYEEEERQRGNFPDRFSGHQFPNYSSELNVNALLLGDSALYLCASSTTGFYEQYFGPGTRLTVT.

The chain combines TRBV2 with TRBJ2-7, with 10 nucleotides matching TRBD1. This CDR3 spans 14 amino acids. Germline V gene sequence: CDR1 SNHLY, CDR2 FYNNEI. V was pared by 6 bases and J by 7 bases, with 9 bases of the junction left unmatched. CDR3 region: CASRDDRGLREQYF. In nucleotides, the CDR3 is TGTGCCAGCAGGGATGACAGGGGGCTGAGGGAGCAGTACTTC. The whole variable domain, remainder taken from reference TRBV2 and TRBJ2-7, is EPEVTQTPSHQVTQMGQEVILRCVPISNHLYFYWYRQILGQKVEFLVSFYNNEISEKSEIFDDQFSVERPDGSNFTLKIRSTKLEDSAMYFCASRDDRGLREQYFGPGTRLTVT.

This clone was counted once. The chain has TRBV5-1 and TRBJ2-5; 10 nucleotides match TRBD2. This CDR3 is built from 16 residues. The ends lost 0 bases at V and 6 bases at J; junction bases unmatched: 8. Looked up from germline, CDR1 is SGHRS and CDR2 is YFSETQ. The CDR3 sequence: CASSLEPSGSRKTQYF. The CDR3 DNA reads TGCGCCAGCAGCTTGGAACCTAGCGGGAGCAGGAAGACCCAGTACTTC.

The V and J genes are TRBV6-1 and TRBJ2-1, with a possible D match to TRBD1 (5 bases). The CDR3 contains 16 residues. The V gene's germline CDR1 is MNHNS and CDR2 SASEGT. Deletions cut 2 bases from V and 2 bases from J, with 13 bases between. CDR3 residues: CASSERAGSPYNEQFF. Written as DNA, the CDR3 is TGTGCCAGCAGTGAAAGGGCAGGGTCCCCCTACAATGAGCAGTTCTTC.

The CDR3 sequence: CASSLVGDTTDTQYF. The CDR3 DNA follows: TGTGCCAGCAGCTTGGTTGGGGACACCACAGATACGCAGTATTTT. The chain couples TRBV5-5 to TRBJ2-3; D perhaps matches TRBD1 (6 bases). The V gene lost 0 bases and the J gene lost 2 bases, with 10 bases spanning the gap. The germline V gene encodes CDR1 SGHKS and CDR2 YYEKEE (reference sequence). The CDR3 is made up of 15 amino acids.

The chain combines TRBV6-4 with TRBJ2-2; D unclear. Germline CDR1 reads MRHNA; CDR2 reads SNTAGT. The germline V and J ends were trimmed by 5 bases and 6 bases, with 13 bases remaining between them. The CDR3 has 14 residues. The CDR3 sequence is CASSKDPGPGELFF. The CDR3 DNA is TGTGCCAGCAGTAAGGACCCAGGACCCGGGGAGCTGTTTTTT.

The CDR3 sequence: CASTGGRGSTDTQYF. DNA for the CDR3: TGTGCCAGCACGGGCGGGAGGGGTAGCACAGATACGCAGTATTTT. J is TRBJ2-3 and V is TRBV2; 9 bases fit TRBD2. In germline, CDR1 is SNHLY, CDR2 FYNNEI. J gave up 0 bases and V 7 bases, and 5 bases lay outside the gene matches. The CDR3 extends over 15 amino acids.

This clone was observed a handful of times. This chain links TRBV9 with TRBJ1-5; D is possibly TRBD1 (5 bases). Germline CDR1 is SGDLS and CDR2 is YYNGEE. Trimming removed 0 bases from V and 2 bases from J, with 9 bases in between. CDR3 length: 15 amino acids. As DNA, the CDR3 is TGTGCCAGCAGCGTAGGGACACTTGGCAATCAGCCCCAGCATTTT. Its translation: CASSVGTLGNQPQHF.

The rearrangement uses TRBV10-3 and TRBJ1-5, with D possibly matching TRBD1 (5 bases). Trimming took off 3 bases at V and 0 bases at J, with 9 bases between the two ends. From germline, CDR1 is ENHRY and CDR2 SYGVKD. The CDR3 extends over 15 amino acids. The CDR3 DNA follows: TGTGCCATCAGTGAAGGGGCCGCTAGCAATCAGCCCCAGCATTTT. Its translation is CAISEGAASNQPQHF.

The chain couples TRBV5-4 to TRBJ2-5, with 10 bases lining up with TRBD1. The length of the CDR3 is 15 residues. V was pared by 4 bases and J by 3 bases, with 6 bases of the junction left unmatched. Per germline, CDR1 SGHNT and CDR2 YYREEE (reference sequence). The CDR3 loop is CASSQTGGAKETQYF. CDR3 nucleotide sequence: TGTGCCAGCAGCCAGACAGGGGGCGCAAAAGAGACCCAGTACTTC.

The chain is built from TRBV7-9 and TRBJ1-3; no clear D. The germline gives CDR1 SEHNR, CDR2 FQNEAQ (reference sequence). The CDR3 has 15 residues. Between the trimmed V and J ends, which lost 4 bases and 0 bases, there was a span of 10 bases. The CDR3 DNA sequence: TGTGCCAGCAGCTCTGACTTTGCCTCTGGAAACACCATATATTTT. Its translation: CASSSDFASGNTIYF.

The chain couples TRBV5-6 to TRBJ1-1; no clear D. The CDR3 sequence is 15 residues long. Trimming removed 0 bases at V and 0 bases at J, with 9 bases between. Looked up from germline, CDR1 is SGHDT and CDR2 is YYEEEE. The CDR3 bases are TGTGCCAGCAGCTTGGTCTCTAACATGAACACTGAAGCTTTCTTT. Translated, it gives CASSLVSNMNTEAFF.

The CDR3, as DNA: TGCGCCAGCAGCCAACGAGACAGGGAAGGTCAACGAAGTGAGCAGTTCTTC. Encoded protein: CASSQRDREGQRSEQFF. J is TRBJ2-1 and V is TRBV5-1; the match to TRBD1 covers 7 bases. Per germline, CDR1 SGHRS and CDR2 YFSETQ. CDR3 size: 17 residues. Losses at the gene ends were 4 bases for V and 9 bases for J; bases not matched to a gene: 19.

The rearrangement links TRBV21-1 to TRBJ2-3. TRBV21-1 is tagged as a pseudogene. The CDR3 sequence is 12 residues long. This CDR3 is CARLNGTDTQYF. For the CDR3, the DNA is TGTGCCAGGCTGAACGGCACAGATACGCAGTATTTT.

V and J are TRBV7-4 and TRBJ1-5; 7 nucleotides agree with TRBD1. Looked up from germline, CDR1 is SGHVT and CDR2 is SQSDAQ. V shed 6 bases and J 7 bases; nucleotides not matched to a gene: 12. The CDR3 length is 15 residues. The CDR3 nucleotides read TGTGCCAGCAGTCTCCCTGTACAGGGGAAACAGCCCCAGCATTTT. This translates into CASSLPVQGKQPQHF. Full variable domain (outside the CDR3, taken from reference TRBV7-4 and TRBJ1-5): GAGVSQSPRYKVAKRGRDVALRCDSISGHVTLYWYRQTLGQGSEVLTYSQSDAQRDKSGRPSGRFSAERPERSVSTLKIQRTEQGDSAVYLCASSLPVQGKQPQHFGDGTRLSIL.

The V gene is TRBV6-1, the J gene TRBJ2-5; D possibly corresponds to TRBD2 (6 bases). Germline values: CDR1 MNHNS, CDR2 SASEGT. Trimming took 4 bases from V and 5 from J, leaving 11 bases between them. There are 13 residues in the CDR3. The CDR3 DNA follows: TGTGCCAGCAGTGCGCCGGGACTCGAGACCCAGTACTTC. It translates to CASSAPGLETQYF.

This chain joins TRBV18 and TRBJ1-1; TRBD1 matches at 9 bases. The germline V gene has CDR1 KGHSH and CDR2 LQKENI. After removal of 6 bases from V and 4 bases from J, the junction contained 9 bases not matched to a gene. The CDR3 is made up of 15 amino acids. The CDR3 nucleotides are TGTGCCAGCTCCCCCGGACAGGGGTCTGGCACTGAAGCTTTCTTT. This gives the protein CASSPGQGSGTEAFF.

The rearrangement joins TRBV11-2 to TRBJ2-7; no firm D call. The length of the CDR3 is 11 residues. Between the trimmed V and J ends, which lost 6 bases and 0 bases, there was a span of 3 bases. The germline gives CDR1 SGHAT, CDR2 FQNNGV. In DNA, the CDR3 is TGTGCCAGCAGTTCCTCCTACGAGCAGTACTTC. This codes for CASSSSYEQYF.

J is TRBJ2-2 and V is TRBV7-8; a possible D gene is TRBD1 (5 bases). With 5 bases removed from V and 1 base from J, the gap between germline ends came to 11 bases. Per the germline V gene, CDR1 is SGHVS and CDR2 is FQNEAQ. This CDR3 spans 15 amino acids. The CDR3 sequence is CASSLPTGNTGELFF. CDR3 DNA: TGTGCCAGCAGCCTACCTACAGGGAACACCGGGGAGCTGTTTTTT.

The J gene is TRBJ2-2, the V gene TRBV6-4, with D perhaps given as TRBD1 or TRBD2 (7 bases each). The CDR3 loop spans 14 amino acids. The germline V gene encodes CDR1 MRHNA and CDR2 SNTAGT. The V gene lost 7 bases and the J gene lost 4 bases, with 13 bases spanning the gap. The CDR3 DNA is TGTGCCAGCAACCAGGGGGGGGGCACCGGGGAGCTGTTTTTT. This codes for CASNQGGGTGELFF.

This rearrangement joins TRBV21-1 to TRBJ2-1; TRBD2, the D gene given by the table, was not confirmed from the DNA. TRBV21-1 is described as a pseudogene. The CDR3 is made up of 16 amino acids. In DNA form, the CDR3 reads TGTGCCAGCAGCCCCGGCCTAGCGGGATCGACCAATGAGCAGTTCTTC. Translating gives CASSPGLAGSTNEQFF.

This chain links TRBV9 with TRBJ2-5; 9 bases line up with TRBD1. The trim removed 2 bases at V and 3 bases at J, leaving 8 bases unmatched. CDR1 is SGDLS and CDR2 is YYNGEE in the germline V gene. The CDR3 has 16 residues. DNA for the CDR3: TGTGCCAGCAGCGTTCGTCCCGGGACAGGGAAAGAGACCCAGTACTTC. It is translated as CASSVRPGTGKETQYF.

This clone was recorded once. The V gene is TRBV28, the J gene TRBJ2-5, with 7 positions matching TRBD1. After removal of 2 bases from V and 1 base from J, the junction contained 4 bases not matched to a gene. This CDR3 is built from 15 residues. The germline gives CDR1 MDHEN, CDR2 SYDVKM. The CDR3 sequence is CASSLVGTAQETQYF. The CDR3 nucleotides read TGTGCCAGCAGTTTAGTAGGGACAGCCCAAGAGACCCAGTACTTC.

The chain combines TRBV29-1 with TRBJ1-1; tentatively, D is TRBD1 (5 bases). The ends were cut back, 4 bases at V and 2 bases at J, with 14 bases in the middle. The CDR3 is 14 residues long. Germline-derived CDR1 and CDR2 are SQVTM and ANQGSEA. CDR3 sequence reads: CSVGGSRTNTEAFF. The CDR3 bases are TGCAGCGTTGGAGGTTCCAGGACAAACACTGAAGCTTTCTTT.

This clone was observed a few times. This chain connects TRBV9 to TRBJ2-1; the match to TRBD2 covers 8 bases. The CDR3 totals 15 residues. After removal of 3 bases from V and 0 bases from J, the junction contained 2 bases not matched to a gene. Germline loops: CDR1 SGDLS, CDR2 YYNGEE. The CDR3 nucleotides are TGTGCCAGCAGCGCGAGCGGGAGCTCCTACAATGAGCAGTTCTTC. It is translated as CASSASGSSYNEQFF.

The chain recombines TRBV7-8 with TRBJ1-2, with D possibly being TRBD1 (6 bases). The germline CDR1 and CDR2 sequences are SGHVS and FQNEAQ. CDR3 length equals 14 residues. Trimming stripped 1 base from V and 8 bases from J, with 14 bases between. The CDR3 DNA reads as TGTGCCAGCAGCTTAGGCCCGCTGGGGGCCGGCTACACCTTC. It codes for CASSLGPLGAGYTF.